These 6 T cell receptor beta chains share one sample of origin, sequenced in a study of cytomegalovirus exposure and HLA in healthy donors. A multiplex PCR was run with 60 Vbeta primers and 13 Jbeta primers. Libraries were prepared by immunoSEQ multiplex PCR; TCRdb keeps only in-frame clonotypes and omits some of them. Of around 92,000 clones listed, about four fifths are singletons. Sequenced sample: PBMCs. The receptors come from a female donor in good health and CMV-seropositive.

V and J are TRBV2 and TRBJ1-6; D gene ambiguous. V was clipped by 2 bases and J by 7 bases, with 9 bases between them. CDR1 is SNHLY, CDR2 FYNNEI, per germline. This CDR3 has 14 amino acids. CDR3 nucleotide sequence: TGTGCCAGCAGTGAACGGGTCCGCAATTCACCCCTCCACTTT. Amino acids: CASSERVRNSPLHF.

The gene calls are TRBV4-2 and TRBJ2-1, with 8 bases matching TRBD1. Per the germline V gene, CDR1 is LGHNA and CDR2 is YNFKEQ. CDR3 length equals 13 residues. The ends lost 4 bases at V and 9 bases at J; junction bases unmatched: 5. The CDR3 here is CASSPQGAREQFF. CDR3 bases: TGTGCCAGCAGCCCTCAGGGGGCGCGTGAGCAGTTCTTC.

There are a few counts of this clone. The chain is built from TRBV6-5 and TRBJ2-2, with D tentatively TRBD1 (5 bases). Germline assignment: CDR1 MNHEY and CDR2 SVGAGI. The CDR3 covers 14 residues. Trimming took off 0 bases at V and 5 bases at J, with 7 bases between the two ends. The chain's CDR3 is CASSYSKGTGELFF. CDR3 DNA: TGTGCCAGCAGTTACTCGAAGGGGACCGGGGAGCTGTTTTTT.

The chain couples TRBV30 to TRBJ2-7; 10 bases are shared with TRBD1. Losses at the gene ends were 2 bases for V and 4 bases for J; bases not matched to a gene: 2. Germline assignment: CDR1 GTSNPN and CDR2 SVGIG (reference sequence). This CDR3 comprises 13 residues. CDR3 amino acids: CAWSSGQGYEQYF. DNA of the CDR3: TGTGCCTGGAGTTCGGGACAGGGGTACGAGCAGTACTTC. The full variable domain, its missing parts supplied by reference TRBV30 and TRBJ2-7, is SQTIHQWPATLVQPVGSPLSLECTVEGTSNPNLYWYRQAAGRGLQLLFYSVGIGQISSEVPQNLSASRPQDRQFILSSKKLLLSDSGFYLCAWSSGQGYEQYFGPGTRLTVT.

The V and J genes are TRBV4-1 and TRBJ1-1; D possibly corresponds to TRBD1 (5 bases). The germline V gene encodes CDR1 MGHRA and CDR2 YSYEKL. The CDR3 runs to 15 residues. V dropped 2 bases and J dropped 7 bases, with 17 bases sitting between them. The CDR3 region has the DNA TGCGCCAGCAGCCAAACCTCAGGGAGGCGAGGTGAAGCTTTCTTT. The encoded protein is CASSQTSGRRGEAFF.

Concerning this clone itself: An end of the junction does not agree with germline; a read error may underlie this. This chain connects TRBV30 to TRBJ1-1; weak D call: TRBD1 (6 bases). The CDR3 contains 12 residues. Germline V gene data show CDR1 as GTSNPN and CDR2 as SVGIG (reference sequence). CDR3 loop: CAWSVSGTWRLF. CDR3 bases: TGTGCCTGGAGTGTATCCGGGACATGGCGGCTTTTT.